This T cell receptor (beta chain) stems from a study of cytomegalovirus exposure and HLA in healthy donors. Regarding the study as a whole: Subsequent analysis revealed that first-cohort TCR clusters tended to co-occur in the 120 or so validation repertoires.

Sequencing used immunoSEQ multiplex PCR; TCRdb keeps in-frame clones, though not all of them. The sample includes 200,000 to 300,000 clones, around 88% of them seen just once. The sample holds one count of this clone. Its specificity is not known. The sequenced sample was PBMCs. The TCR comes from a woman between 25 and 40 years old in good health and CMV-seropositive.

This chain's CDR3 is CASSLVSSGVHNEQFF. The CDR3 DNA reads as TGTGCCAGCAGCCTAGTCTCTAGCGGGGTTCACAATGAGCAGTTCTTC. This rearrangement joins TRBV7-9 to TRBJ2-1; 9 bases line up with TRBD2. Trimming cost V 5 bases and J 5 bases; bases outside gene matches: 10. The CDR3 extends over 16 amino acids. Germline V CDR1 and CDR2: SEHNR, FQNEAQ (reference sequence). Full variable domain (missing parts from reference TRBV7-9 and TRBJ2-1): DTGVSQNPRHKITKRGQNVTFRCDPISEHNRLYWYRQTLGQGPEFLTYFQNEAQLEKSRLLSDRFSAERPKGSFSTLEIQRTEQGDSAMYLCASSLVSSGVHNEQFFGPGTRLTVL.